The source of this T cell receptor beta chain is a study of identical twins. Study observations and caveats: Interpretation of the results relied on cross-sectional statistical analysis and not on following the same donors. Insertions were reduced in abundant cord blood beta clonotypes but not in memory repertoires.

Of note for this clonotype: Its antigen remains unknown.

cDNA molecules carried unique molecular identifiers, and template switching added a universal primer site. TCRdb called the 5' RACE reads again in MiXCR, with one record for every CDR3 protein. The profile shows about 720,000 distinct CDR3 sequences, roughly 18% of them singletons. Germline V gene lookup returns CDR1 DFQATT and CDR2 SNEGSKA (reference sequence). The V end was cut by 4 bases, the J end by 4 bases, with 5 bases between. CDR3 size: 11 residues. This sample was also put to use in a study of T cells expressing NK-cell markers. From that second work: A few of the donors also had these clonotypes leading their CD3+CD56-NKG2C+ fraction.

Material: PBMCs. The chain employs TRBV20-1 and TRBJ2-1; D is uncertain. This TCR was sampled from a woman between 18 and 29 years old in good health. The CDR3 sequence is CSATRYNEQFF. CDR3 DNA sequence: TGCAGTGCTACCCGTTACAATGAGCAGTTCTTC.